Listed below are T cell receptor beta chains from one sample, sequenced in a study of shared clonotypes between healthy human individuals. The table came from immunoSEQ multiplex PCR; TCRdb's copy has only in-frame clones and leaves some out. This sample has approximately 2.1 million clones, with 85% to 95% found just once. Material: naive CD4+ T cells from PBMCs. These receptors were obtained from a man younger than 35 in good health. Some clones in this sample may be carry-over from other donors' samples. CDR3s include the opening cysteine and the closing phenylalanine or tryptophan. The order of the fields is V gene, clone size, D gene, J gene, CDR3 DNA, CDR3 protein. The D gene is left open where the match is weak. Size is omitted from some rows. Given values are once, few, many or a class for expanded clones.

TRBV23-1	.	TRBD2	TRBJ2-7	TGCGCCAGCAGTCAATCCGTTCTAGCGGGAGGGCAAAACGAGCAGTACTTC	CASSQSVLAGGQNEQYF
TRBV9	.	TRBD2	TRBJ2-1	TGTGCCAGCAGCGCACAACCGGGACTAGCGGGAAGATCCTACAATGAGCAGTTCTTC	CASSAQPGLAGRSYNEQFF
TRBV5-6	.	TRBD2	TRBJ2-3	TGTGCCAGCAGCTTGCGACTAGCGGGAGCTACAGATACGCAGTATTTT	CASSLRLAGATDTQYF
TRBV18	.	.	TRBJ2-1	TGTGCCAGCTCTATAGGCGTAGGCGGGAACGACAATGAGCAGTTCTTC	CASSIGVGGNDNEQFF
TRBV7-9	.	TRBD1	TRBJ1-2	TGTGCCAGCAGCACACAGGGGGCCGACTACACCTTC	CASSTQGADYTF
TRBV14	.	.	TRBJ1-1	TGTGCCAGCAGCAAACTGGACAGAATGAACACTGAAGCTTTCTTT	CASSKLDRMNTEAFF
TRBV5-1	once	TRBD1	TRBJ1-3	TGCGCCAGCAGCCGGGACAGGAAGGGGAGTGACACCATATATTTT	CASSRDRKGSDTIYF
TRBV15	.	TRBD1	TRBJ2-7	TGTGCCACCAGCAGAGTTGTGACAGGGAGCCACGAGCAGTACTTC	CATSRVVTGSHEQYF
TRBV28	few	TRBD2	TRBJ2-7	TGTGCCAGCACAACACTGGGCGGGAGACAAACCTACGAGCAGTACTTC	CASTTLGGRQTYEQYF
TRBV30	.	.	TRBJ2-3	TGTGCCTGGAGTGTACGAGGGTATCAAGATACGCAGTATTTT	CAWSVRGYQDTQYF
TRBV27	.	.	TRBJ2-3	TGTGCCAGCACCCTGACTAGTGGGTATGGTACGCAGTATTTT	CASTLTSGYGTQYF
TRBV5-1	.	.	TRBJ1-4	TGCGCCAGCAGCGGCAGGGGAGCAACTAATGAAAAACTGTTTTTT	CASSGRGATNEKLFF
TRBV19	.	TRBD2	TRBJ2-3	TGTGCCAGTAGTTGGGAGCGGGAGTCAGATACGCAGTATTTT	CASSWERESDTQYF
TRBV30	.	.	TRBJ2-1	TGTGCCTGGAGTGTACGCCGAAGCTTAGGCTGGTTCTTC	CAWSVRRSLGWFF
TRBV18	.	.	TRBJ1-2	TGTGCCAGCTCACCTGACAGGAACTATGGCTACACCTTC	CASSPDRNYGYTF
TRBV18	.	.	TRBJ2-5	TGTGCCAGCTCACCGATGTCCGGGGAGACCCAGTACTTC	CASSPMSGETQYF
TRBV2	once	.	TRBJ2-1	TGTGCCAGCAGTGAAGCCTTGGATGGCGAGCAGTTCTTC	CASSEALDGEQFF
TRBV27	.	.	TRBJ2-3	TGTGCCAGCAGTTTAGCGAGGGGCGACCTTATAACAGATACGCAGTATTTT	CASSLARGDLITDTQYF
TRBV7-2	.	.	TRBJ2-1	TGTGCCAGCAGCTTAGCTAGGTCAGCCGGCCTTAATGAGCAGTTCTTC	CASSLARSAGLNEQFF
TRBV10-3	.	.	TRBJ2-1	TGTGCCATCTCTCGTAGTGGTGATGAGCAGTTCTTC	CAISRSGDEQFF
TRBV6-1	.	.	TRBJ1-2	TGTGCCAGCAGTGGAAGGGAGAGCTTGGGTGGCTACACCTTC	CASSGRESLGGYTF
TRBV11-1	.	TRBD2	TRBJ2-3	TGTGCCAGCAGCTTACGGGAGGCGGGAAGATTGGGGGATACGCAGTATTTT	CASSLREAGRLGDTQYF
TRBV30	.	TRBD1	TRBJ1-2	TGTGCCTGGAGTTACAGGGGGAACTATGGCTACACCTTC	CAWSYRGNYGYTF
TRBV4-2	.	TRBD2	TRBJ2-1	TGTGCCAGCAGCCAAGAAAGGGGACTAGCCCCCTACAATGAGCAGTTCTTC	CASSQERGLAPYNEQFF
TRBV30	once	.	TRBJ2-1	TGTGCCTGGAGTCCATTAGGGCCTGAGCAGTTCTTC	CAWSPLGPEQFF
TRBV30	.	.	TRBJ1-1	TGTGCCTGGAGTTTGAGGGGTCGGGACACTGAAGCTTTCTTT	CAWSLRGRDTEAFF
TRBV4-1	.	.	TRBJ2-3	TGCGCCAGCAGCCTAGGGAGCATACAGCGCACAGATACGCAGTATTTT	CASSLGSIQRTDTQYF
TRBV5-4	.	.	TRBJ2-7	TGTGCCAGCAGCGCTGGGTTGGCGTACGAGCAGTACTTC	CASSAGLAYEQYF
TRBV10-3	.	.	TRBJ1-1	TGTGCCATCGCTGGGGAGTTACGCGCTGAAGCTTTCTTT	CAIAGELRAEAFF
TRBV30	.	.	TRBJ2-7	TGTGCCTGGAGTGTACAATTGGGAGGTTCGGGGCAGCAGTACTTC	CAWSVQLGGSGQQYF
TRBV4-1	.	.	TRBJ2-7	TGCGCCAGCAGCCCCCTAGGGAACCGGGCCCCTGACTACGAGCAGTACTTC	CASSPLGNRAPDYEQYF
TRBV29-1	.	.	TRBJ1-2	TGCAGCGTCCTCCTGAAGGGCTACACCTTC	CSVLLKGYTF
TRBV30	few	.	TRBJ1-1	TGTGCCTGGGGACCCCGTAGGAACACTGAAGCTTTCTTT	CAWGPRRNTEAFF
TRBV28	.	.	TRBJ2-3	TGTGCCAGCAGTTTATTACGCCCCACAGATACGCAGTATTTT	CASSLLRPTDTQYF
TRBV7-2	.	.	TRBJ2-1	TGTGCCAGCAGCCTCTCCGGGCGGCGGCAGTTCTTC	CASSLSGRRQFF
TRBV11-1	.	.	TRBJ2-7	TGTGCCAGCACCTGGGGCCTAGGGACCTACGAGCAGTACTTC	CASTWGLGTYEQYF
TRBV28	.	TRBD1	TRBJ2-7	TGTGCCACTTCCGGCGGGACAGGGTTTCCCGAGGTAGTAGTAGCGCAGTACTTC	CATSGGTGFPEVVVAQYF
TRBV15	.	TRBD1	TRBJ1-5	TGTGCCACCAGCAGAGTGTTCGGGACAGAGTTTTATAGCAATCAGCCCCAGCATTTT	CATSRVFGTEFYSNQPQHF
TRBV7-3	once	.	TRBJ2-4	TGTGCCAGCAGCTTACTAGGGGAGAAAAACATTCAGTACTTC	CASSLLGEKNIQYF
TRBV7-2	.	.	TRBJ2-1	TGTGCCAGCAGCTTATCGGGCCCGCCGAATGAGCAGTTCTTC	CASSLSGPPNEQFF
TRBV7-2	.	.	TRBJ2-7	TGTGTCAGCAGCTTAGGAGGGAGCTCCTACGAGCAGTACTTC	CVSSLGGSSYEQYF
TRBV6-6	once	.	TRBJ2-7	TGTGCCAGCAGTTCACTCAGGGGTCTAAACGAGCAGTACTTC	CASSSLRGLNEQYF
TRBV15	.	.	TRBJ2-3	TGTGCCACCTCTGCTAGCGTTGGTGTGACAGATACGCAGTATTTT	CATSASVGVTDTQYF
TRBV28	.	.	TRBJ1-1	TGTGCCAGCAGTTTATACGGGCGAAACACTGAAGCTTTCTTT	CASSLYGRNTEAFF
TRBV7-9	.	.	TRBJ1-6	TGTGCCACCGAAAAAACGGACGGTACTAGGGGTTCACCCCTCCACTTT	CATEKTDGTRGSPLHF
TRBV5-1	.	TRBD1	TRBJ2-1	TGCGCCAGCAGCCCCCGACAGGGGGCCATCAATGAGCAGTTCTTC	CASSPRQGAINEQFF
TRBV7-8	.	.	TRBJ2-1	TGTGCCAGCAGCTCAGAACAGGCGGGGCAGTTCTTC	CASSSEQAGQFF
TRBV5-4	.	.	TRBJ2-1	TGTGCCAGCAGCTTGGAGAACCGGGCACGCAATGAGCAGTTCTTC	CASSLENRARNEQFF
TRBV15	once	.	TRBJ1-4	TGTGCCACGACAGAGATCAGGCGAATGGTTGGAGAAAAACTGTTTTTT	CATTEIRRMVGEKLFF
TRBV6-5	.	.	TRBJ1-6	TGTGCCAGCAGTTACGATCGGGGAGGAAATTCACCCCTCCACTTT	CASSYDRGGNSPLHF
TRBV5-1	.	TRBD2	TRBJ2-1	TGCGCCAGCAGCTTGAGGGGGACTAGCGGGAGGTATGCTGAGCAGTTCTTC	CASSLRGTSGRYAEQFF
TRBV5-1	.	TRBD1	TRBJ2-1	TGCGCCAGCAGACCCGGGACAGGGGGCAGTGAGCAGTTCTTC	CASRPGTGGSEQFF
TRBV7-2	.	.	TRBJ2-7	TGTGCCAGCAGCTTAGGAGGTCCAGGGCCCACCTACGAGCAGTACTTC	CASSLGGPGPTYEQYF